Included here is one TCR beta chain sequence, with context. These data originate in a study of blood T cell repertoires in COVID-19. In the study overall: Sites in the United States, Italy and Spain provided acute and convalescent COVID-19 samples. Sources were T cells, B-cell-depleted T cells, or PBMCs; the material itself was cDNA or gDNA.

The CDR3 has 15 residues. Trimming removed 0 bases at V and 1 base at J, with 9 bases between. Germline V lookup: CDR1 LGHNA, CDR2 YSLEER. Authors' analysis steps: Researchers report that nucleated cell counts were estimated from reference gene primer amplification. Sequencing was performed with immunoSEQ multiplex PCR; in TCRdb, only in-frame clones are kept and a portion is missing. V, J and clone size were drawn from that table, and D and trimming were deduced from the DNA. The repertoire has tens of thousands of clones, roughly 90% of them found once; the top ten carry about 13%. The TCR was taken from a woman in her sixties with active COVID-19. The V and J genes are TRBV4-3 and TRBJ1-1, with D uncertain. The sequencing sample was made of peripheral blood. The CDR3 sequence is CASSQDEDGNTEAFF. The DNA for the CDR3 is TGCGCCAGCAGCCAAGATGAGGATGGGAACACTGAAGCTTTCTTT.